The 23 T cell receptor beta chains listed next were all sequenced from one sample in a study of blood T cell repertoires in COVID-19. The method was immunoSEQ multiplex PCR; TCRdb's version includes in-frame clones alone and lacks a portion of them. The data show some 160,000 clones, with around 87% seen just once and around 10% held by the top ten. The sequenced material came from peripheral blood. Receptors originate from a woman in her 70s with COVID-19, enrolled during active disease.

The chain is built from TRBV3-1 (or the pseudogene TRBV3-2) and TRBJ1-2; D is unclear. The V and J ends lost 0 bases and 4 bases respectively, with 3 bases between them. The CDR3 extends over 12 amino acids. Germline CDR1 reads LGHDT; CDR2 reads YNNKEL (reference sequence). The CDR3 DNA sequence: TGTGCCAGCAGCCAAGAAGCCTATGGCTACACCTTC. This sequence encodes CASSQEAYGYTF.

The chain uses TRBV7-9 and TRBJ1-1, with TRBD1 as a possible D gene (6 bases). Germline V gene data show CDR1 as SEHNR and CDR2 as FQNEAQ (reference sequence). The V gene lost 0 bases and the J gene lost 1 base, with 6 bases spanning the gap. The CDR3 has 14 amino acids. This CDR3 reads CASSLATGNTEAFF. CDR3 bases: TGTGCCAGCAGCTTAGCGACAGGGAACACTGAAGCTTTCTTT.

This clone was observed a handful of times. Other nucleotide sequences in the sample specify the same CDR3. V and J are TRBV6-5 and TRBJ1-5, with 9 bases lining up with TRBD1. CDR1 is MNHEY, CDR2 SVGAGI, per germline. The J segment lost 2 bases and the V segment lost 6 bases, leaving 2 bases of the junction unmatched. This CDR3 has 14 amino acids. The chain's CDR3 is CASRGQGGNQPQHF. The CDR3 bases are TGTGCCAGCAGGGGACAGGGAGGCAATCAGCCCCAGCATTTT.

The chain employs TRBV28 and TRBJ1-2, with 7 bases identical to TRBD1. V lost 7 bases and J lost 7; bases outside the gene matches: 9. The CDR3 runs 13 residues. CDR1 is MDHEN and CDR2 is SYDVKM in the germline V gene. This CDR3 reads CASIRSAGGGYTF. The CDR3 coding sequence is TGTGCCAGCATCCGATCTGCAGGGGGTGGCTACACCTTC.

This clone was observed once. V is TRBV19 and J is TRBJ1-5, with D possibly TRBD1 on 6 matching bases. The CDR3 is 14 amino acids. V was pared by 6 bases and J by 4 bases, with 13 bases between. Per the germline V gene, CDR1 is LNHDA and CDR2 is SQIVND (reference sequence). DNA for the CDR3: TGTGCCAGTAGATTTACAGGGTCTAATCAGCCCCAGCATTTT. It is translated as CASRFTGSNQPQHF.

This clone was counted once. The chain couples TRBV10-3 to TRBJ1-2; TRBD1 aligns across 10 bases. The CDR3 loop spans 17 amino acids. V shed 1 base and J 6 bases; nucleotides not matched to a gene: 11. The germline gives CDR1 ENHRY, CDR2 SYGVKD. The CDR3 sequence: CAISEYDRGRKGDGYTF. The CDR3 nucleotides are TGTGCCATCAGTGAGTACGACAGGGGGCGCAAGGGTGATGGCTACACCTTC.

This chain joins TRBV7-2 and TRBJ1-2; no definite D call. V was pared by 2 bases and J by 7 bases, with 14 bases between. CDR1 is SGHTA, CDR2 FQGNSA, per germline. CDR3 size: 14 residues. In DNA form, the CDR3 reads TGTGCCAGCAGCTTACAACCTGGGTCAGGTGGCTACACCTTC. Its protein product is CASSLQPGSGGYTF.

The J gene is TRBJ1-2, the V gene TRBV23-1; tentatively, D is TRBD1 (5 bases). TRBV23-1 is assigned to the ORF class and has an uncertain function. The CDR3 is 13 residues long. The V gene lost 5 bases and the J gene lost 8 bases, with 15 bases spanning the gap. CDR3 sequence (DNA): TGCGCCAGCAGTTCGGACAAGGCTTGGGGCTACACCTTC. It translates to CASSSDKAWGYTF.

This sequence joins TRBV7-9 and TRBJ1-2; possibly TRBD1 for D (5 bases). The ends were cut back, 2 bases at V and 7 bases at J, with 11 bases in the middle. This CDR3 region has 13 residues. Per germline, CDR1 SEHNR and CDR2 FQNEAQ (reference sequence). The CDR3 coding sequence is TGTGCCAGCAGCTTACAGGGTACGTTTGGCTACACCTTC. Residues: CASSLQGTFGYTF.

The rearrangement joins TRBV6-5 to TRBJ1-6; 8 bases agree with TRBD1. J gave up 5 bases and V 6 bases, and 6 bases lay outside the gene matches. Germline values: CDR1 MNHEY, CDR2 SVGAGI. This CDR3 is built from 15 residues. CDR3 loop: CASRETGADNSPLHF. The CDR3 coding sequence is TGTGCCAGCAGAGAGACAGGGGCGGATAATTCACCCCTCCACTTT.

CDR3 DNA sequence: TGTGCCAGCAGTGCTGCCCCTACGGCGGGGGGTCGTAATGAGCAGTTCTTC. The encoded protein is CASSAAPTAGGRNEQFF. V gene TRBV6-1 combines with J gene TRBJ2-1; 8 nucleotides match TRBD2. Germline lookup yields CDR1 MNHNS and CDR2 SASEGT. V shed 4 bases, J shed 7 bases, and the junction held 15 bases outside the gene matches. There are 17 residues in the CDR3.

This clone was counted between two and nine times. The rearrangement joins TRBV27 to TRBJ1-2; TRBD1 matches 9 bases. The V gene end was trimmed by 3 bases and the J gene end by 5 bases; junction bases not matched to a gene: 1. The CDR3 runs to 13 residues. Germline V gene sequence: CDR1 MNHEY, CDR2 SMNVEV (reference sequence). The CDR3 DNA reads as TGTGCCAGCAGTTTGACAGGGGGGTATGGCTACACCTTC. It specifies CASSLTGGYGYTF.

V and J are TRBV2 and TRBJ2-1; 9 bases map to TRBD2. CDR1 and CDR2 from the germline V gene are SNHLY and FYNNEI. Trimming took 5 bases from V and 10 from J; bases not matched to a gene: 6. The CDR3 consists of 13 residues. The CDR3 nucleotides read TGTGCCAGCAGTCTGGGTAGCGGGGGAGAGCAGTTCTTC. It specifies CASSLGSGGEQFF.

This rearrangement joins TRBV29-1 to TRBJ2-2; D call uncertain. CDR3 length equals 14 residues. With 4 bases removed from V and 6 bases from J, the gap between germline ends came to 15 bases. Germline V gene data show CDR1 as SQVTM and CDR2 as ANQGSEA. This chain's CDR3 is CSVALGRRAGELFF. Here the CDR3 DNA reads TGCAGCGTTGCCCTCGGCCGCCGGGCCGGGGAGCTGTTTTTT.

The V and J genes are TRBV30 and TRBJ1-6; TRBD1 agrees at 7 bases. The V gene end was trimmed by 4 bases and the J gene end by 8 bases; junction bases not matched to a gene: 2. Germline V lookup: CDR1 GTSNPN, CDR2 SVGIG (reference sequence). CDR3 length equals 12 residues. DNA of the CDR3: TGTGCCTGGACAGGGGGAGATTCACCCCTCCACTTT. It yields the protein CAWTGGDSPLHF.

V and J are TRBV27 and TRBJ1-5; D is ambiguous. CDR1 and CDR2 from the germline V gene are MNHEY and SMNVEV (reference sequence). The CDR3 spans 14 residues. Trimming pared 4 bases from V and 0 bases from J, leaving 7 bases between. The CDR3 sequence is CASSWTYSNQPQHF. DNA of the CDR3: TGTGCCAGCAGTTGGACTTATAGCAATCAGCCCCAGCATTTT.

This clone was detected only once. The chain couples TRBV10-2 to TRBJ1-1, with D maybe TRBD1 (6 bases). V was cut by 7 bases and J by 5 bases, with 17 bases left in between. This CDR3 contains 14 residues. Germline CDR1 WSHSY, CDR2 SAAADI. Here the CDR3 DNA reads TGCGCCAGCACCGAGGACAGTTCGAAGACTGAAGCTTTCTTT. Encoded protein: CASTEDSSKTEAFF.

The chain has TRBV7-2 and TRBJ1-3; tentative D call: TRBD1 (6 bases). The CDR3 sequence is 15 residues long. The V gene's germline CDR1 is SGHTA and CDR2 FQGNSA. V was cut by 1 base and J by 5 bases, with 12 bases left in between. Here the CDR3 DNA reads TGTGCCAGCAGCTTAGGCAGGGGATACAGAAACACCATATATTTT. Its protein is CASSLGRGYRNTIYF.

This rearrangement joins TRBV29-1 to TRBJ2-1; a weak D match, TRBD2 (5 bases). The CDR3 is made up of 14 amino acids. CDR1 is SQVTM, CDR2 ANQGSEA, per germline. The V gene lost 4 bases and the J gene lost 6 bases, with 16 bases spanning the gap. In DNA, the CDR3 is TGCAGCGTTGTCAAGAACGGAGGCGGCAATGAGCAGTTCTTC. It is translated as CSVVKNGGGNEQFF.

V gene TRBV7-6 combines with J gene TRBJ1-6; D may be TRBD1 (5 bases). This CDR3 comprises 16 residues. Trimming took 2 bases from V and 2 from J, leaving 10 bases between them. Germline CDR1 SGHVS, CDR2 FNYEAQ. The CDR3 DNA reads as TGTGCCAGCAGCTTAACTCAGGGCCCCTATAATTCACCCCTCCACTTT. Translated: CASSLTQGPYNSPLHF.

The rearrangement links TRBV7-8 to TRBJ2-3; 8 bases match TRBD2. The germline V gene has CDR1 SGHVS and CDR2 FQNEAQ. The CDR3 extends over 16 amino acids. V shed 4 bases, J shed 6 bases, and the junction held 12 bases outside the gene matches. The CDR3 loop reads CASSWGASGPTDTQYF. CDR3 DNA sequence: TGTGCCAGCAGCTGGGGGGCTAGCGGGCCCACGGATACGCAGTATTTT.

The genes are TRBV5-1 and TRBJ1-2, with 7 bases identical to TRBD1. The germline V gene has CDR1 SGHRS and CDR2 YFSETQ. The CDR3 totals 14 residues. V was pared by 4 bases and J by 4 bases, with 7 bases of the junction left unmatched. The CDR3 sequence is CASSQGETLYGYTF. In DNA, the CDR3 is TGCGCCAGCAGCCAGGGGGAGACCCTCTATGGCTACACCTTC.

The chain couples TRBV9 to TRBJ1-1; 8 nucleotides line up with TRBD1. The CDR3 is 16 residues long. Trimming removed 0 bases from V and 5 bases from J; junction bases left unmatched: 9. Germline V gives CDR1 SGDLS, CDR2 YYNGEE. Here the CDR3 reads CASSVATGQGGTEAFF. In nucleotides, the CDR3 is TGTGCCAGCAGCGTAGCTACCGGACAGGGTGGAACTGAAGCTTTCTTT.